This T cell receptor (beta chain) derives from a study of blood T cell repertoires in COVID-19 (dated by TCRdb to about 2020). In terms of the full investigation: Samples from collaborators originated in the United States, Italy and Spain and spanned both the acute and convalescent phases of COVID-19. The dataset comprised deeply sampled blood TCRbeta repertoires from subjects exposed to, actively infected with, or recovered from COVID-19. The repertoires were released in a freely available public database intended as a resource for research on the immune response to SARS-CoV-2. Samples came from the ongoing ImmuneRACE study (first 160 participants) plus 1,254 subjects from 6 global collaborators. HLA class I and class II types, where available, came from metadata supplied by the sample provider rather than from assay-based typing. The sample metadata nearly always contained a de-identified subject ID, COVID-19 status, age in years and sex. The material from the prospective study consisted of cDNA or gDNA derived from T cells, B-cell-depleted T cells, or PBMCs.

General findings and caveats noted by the study authors: The quantity of clinical and demographic metadata differed by source and by participant and was supplied without curation.

Note on this clone: The target of this receptor is not known. Base qualities were left out, and no much larger clone turns up one base away.

Collaborating institutions collected whole blood in K2EDTA tubes following their own protocols. For TCRbeta analysis, collaborators shipped samples as frozen whole blood, isolated PBMCs, or DNA extracted from either of those sample types. The immunoSEQ Assay, a bias-controlled multiplex PCR, was used to amplify TCRbeta CDR3 regions from genomic DNA. The authors' analysis ran thus. Within the assay, amplification of reference gene primers was used to estimate how many nucleated cells each sample contained. To quantify the absolute abundance of each unique TCRbeta CDR3 rearrangement, sequence reads were collapsed and filtered. Productive Simpson clonality was computed per sample as the square root of Simpson's diversity index over productive rearrangements. TCRdb re-hosts the immuneACCESS table, in-frame sequences only. Its copies lack some clones; in the studies checked, an unresolved V gene accounts for under half of them, and the cause for the rest is not known. From that table come the V and J calls and clone size; the DNA was used to work out D and trimming. This sample has roughly 180,000 clones in its table, and approximately 85% of those were observed once. Of the sample, just under 8.5% falls within the top ten clones.

The specimen was peripheral blood. The clonotype was recovered from a woman in her fifties or sixties with acute or convalescent COVID-19.

CDR3 protein: CASSPVGGSSYNSPLHF. The sequenced DNA is TGTGCCAGCAGCCCGGTTGGAGGGAGCTCCTATAATTCACCCCTCCACTTT. The chain uses TRBV7-9 and TRBJ1-6; the D segment cannot be called with confidence. Based on the germline V gene (reference sequence), the CDR1 and CDR2 sequences are SEHNR and FQNEAQ. Including cysteine and phenylalanine, the CDR3 has 17 amino acids. This entry keeps only the CDR3 DNA: 51 bases, framed from base 1. V lost 5 bases and J lost 0 bases; the stretch between them is 14 bases long.